This is a list of T cell receptor beta chains from one sample in a study of blood T cells in healthy people across ages. TCRdb reanalysed the 5' RACE reads using MiXCR and keeps one entry per CDR3 protein. The data contain around 1,600,000 distinct CDR3 sequences, 40% to 45% of them seen just once; the ten biggest clones take up 4%. Sequences were obtained from blood. These receptors originate from a woman younger than 35 in good health. The CDR3 runs from the conserved cysteine through the conserved F or W. Each record gives: CDR3 protein, CDR3 DNA, V gene, D gene, J gene, clone size. A D gene is named only where the DNA matches it firmly. Rows may omit the clone size; those that give it use once, few, many or a size class.

CDR3aa: CASSLVGGREYEQYF
CDR3nt: TGTGCCAGCAGCTTAGTGGGGGGACGAGAGTACGAGCAGTACTTC
v_gene: TRBV7-2
d_gene: .
j_gene: TRBJ2-7
abundance: once

CDR3aa: CASSGQASTDTQYF
CDR3nt: TGCGCCAGCAGCGGGCAGGCGAGCACAGATACGCAGTATTTT
v_gene: TRBV5-1
d_gene: .
j_gene: TRBJ2-3
abundance: few

CDR3aa: CSALRAYGAFF
CDR3nt: TGCAGCGCACTGAGAGCCTACGGAGCTTTCTTT
v_gene: TRBV29-1
d_gene: .
j_gene: TRBJ1-1
abundance: once

CDR3aa: CSARPGSSADTQYF
CDR3nt: TGCAGTGCTAGACCGGGGAGCTCCGCAGATACGCAGTATTTT
v_gene: TRBV20-1
d_gene: .
j_gene: TRBJ2-3
abundance: .

CDR3aa: CASSLWGQVSSYEQYF
CDR3nt: TGTGCCAGCAGTTTATGGGGACAGGTGAGCTCCTACGAGCAGTACTTC
v_gene: TRBV27
d_gene: TRBD1
j_gene: TRBJ2-7
abundance: once

CDR3aa: CSVNRQFTDTQYF
CDR3nt: TGCAGCGTGAACCGACAGTTCACAGATACGCAGTATTTT
v_gene: TRBV29-1
d_gene: .
j_gene: TRBJ2-3
abundance: few

CDR3aa: CASSIDTRMDGYTF
CDR3nt: TGTGCCAGCAGTATCGACACCCGGATGGATGGCTACACCTTC
v_gene: TRBV6-1
d_gene: .
j_gene: TRBJ1-2
abundance: .

CDR3aa: CASSLRQANSPLHF
CDR3nt: TGTGCCAGCAGCTTAAGACAGGCTAATTCACCCCTCCACTTT
v_gene: TRBV7-9
d_gene: .
j_gene: TRBJ1-6
abundance: .

CDR3aa: CASSRVEGGQATGELFF
CDR3nt: TGTGCCAGCAGCCGAGTAGAGGGCGGGCAGGCCACCGGGGAGCTGTTTTTT
v_gene: TRBV11-2
d_gene: .
j_gene: TRBJ2-2
abundance: few

CDR3aa: CASSPAVSNQPQHF
CDR3nt: TGTGCCAGCTCACCAGCGGTTAGCAATCAGCCCCAGCATTTT
v_gene: TRBV18
d_gene: .
j_gene: TRBJ1-5
abundance: few

CDR3aa: CASSTPDRDTYEQYF
CDR3nt: TGTGCCAGCAGCACCCCGGACAGGGATACCTACGAGCAGTACTTC
v_gene: TRBV28
d_gene: TRBD1
j_gene: TRBJ2-7
abundance: .

CDR3aa: CSARGRENYNEQFF
CDR3nt: TGCAGTGCTAGAGGGCGGGAGAACTACAATGAGCAGTTCTTC
v_gene: TRBV20-1
d_gene: TRBD2
j_gene: TRBJ2-1
abundance: .

CDR3aa: CASNGGQSSYGYTF
CDR3nt: TGTGCCAGCAATGGTGGACAATCCTCCTATGGCTACACCTTC
v_gene: TRBV6-5
d_gene: .
j_gene: TRBJ1-2
abundance: .

CDR3aa: CASSPTIPTYEQYF
CDR3nt: TGCGCCAGCAGCCCGACGATACCCACCTACGAGCAGTACTTC
v_gene: TRBV4-3
d_gene: .
j_gene: TRBJ2-7
abundance: few

CDR3aa: CASSLVYRTSGNTIYF
CDR3nt: TGTGCCAGCAGTCTAGTGTACAGGACCTCTGGAAACACCATATATTTT
v_gene: TRBV7-2
d_gene: .
j_gene: TRBJ1-3
abundance: .

CDR3aa: CASSPSGQGDSPLHF
CDR3nt: TGTGCCAGCAGCCCATCCGGACAGGGAGATTCACCCCTCCACTTT
v_gene: TRBV7-9
d_gene: TRBD1
j_gene: TRBJ1-6
abundance: few

CDR3aa: CATSDPGQGGEETQYF
CDR3nt: TGTGCCACCAGTGATCCAGGACAGGGTGGCGAAGAGACCCAGTACTTC
v_gene: TRBV24-1
d_gene: TRBD1
j_gene: TRBJ2-5
abundance: few

CDR3aa: CASSVSGALNEQFF
CDR3nt: TGTGCCAGCAGCGTTAGCGGGGCGTTGAATGAGCAGTTCTTC
v_gene: TRBV7-2
d_gene: TRBD2
j_gene: TRBJ2-1
abundance: .

CDR3aa: CASSLGRDRVNQPQHF
CDR3nt: TGTGCCAGCAGTTTAGGCCGGGACAGGGTGAATCAGCCCCAGCATTTT
v_gene: TRBV12-3/TRBV12-4
d_gene: TRBD1
j_gene: TRBJ1-5
abundance: .

CDR3aa: CASSIGGTSNTGELFF
CDR3nt: TGTGCCAGTAGTATTGGGGGGACATCCAACACCGGGGAGCTGTTTTTT
v_gene: TRBV19
d_gene: .
j_gene: TRBJ2-2
abundance: .

CDR3aa: CASSLSPRNTEAFF
CDR3nt: TGTGCCAGCAGTTTATCGCCCAGGAACACTGAAGCTTTCTTT
v_gene: TRBV27
d_gene: .
j_gene: TRBJ1-1
abundance: few

CDR3aa: CASSFRLAGGETQYF
CDR3nt: TGTGCCAGCAGTTTTCGACTAGCGGGGGGAGAGACCCAGTACTTC
v_gene: TRBV12-3/TRBV12-4
d_gene: TRBD2
j_gene: TRBJ2-5
abundance: many